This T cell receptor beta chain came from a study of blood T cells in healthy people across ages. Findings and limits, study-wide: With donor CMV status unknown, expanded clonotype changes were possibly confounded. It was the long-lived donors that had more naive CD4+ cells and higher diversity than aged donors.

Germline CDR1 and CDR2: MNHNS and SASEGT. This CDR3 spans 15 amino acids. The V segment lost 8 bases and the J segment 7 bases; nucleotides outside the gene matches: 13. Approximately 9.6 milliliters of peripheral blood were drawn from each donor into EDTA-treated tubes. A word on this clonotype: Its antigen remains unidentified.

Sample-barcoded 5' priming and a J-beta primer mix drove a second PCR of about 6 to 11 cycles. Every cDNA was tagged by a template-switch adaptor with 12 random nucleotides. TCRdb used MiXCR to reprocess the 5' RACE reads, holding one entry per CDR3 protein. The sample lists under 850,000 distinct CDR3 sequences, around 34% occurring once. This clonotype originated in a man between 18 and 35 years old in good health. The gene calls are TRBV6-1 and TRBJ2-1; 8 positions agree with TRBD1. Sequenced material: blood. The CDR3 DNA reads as TGTGCCAGCGGACAGGGCTTGTTCCAACTGAATGAGCAGTTCTTC. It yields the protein CASGQGLFQLNEQFF.